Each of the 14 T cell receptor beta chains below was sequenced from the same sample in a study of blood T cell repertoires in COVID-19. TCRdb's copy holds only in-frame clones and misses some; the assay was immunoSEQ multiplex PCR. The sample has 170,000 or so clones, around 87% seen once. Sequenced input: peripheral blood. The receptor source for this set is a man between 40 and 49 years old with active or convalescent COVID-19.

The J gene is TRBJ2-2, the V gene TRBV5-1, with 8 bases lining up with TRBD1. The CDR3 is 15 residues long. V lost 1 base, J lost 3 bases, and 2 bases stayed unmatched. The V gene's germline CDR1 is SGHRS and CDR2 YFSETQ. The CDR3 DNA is TGCGCCAGCAGCTTGTACAGGGGGGACACCGGGGAGCTGTTTTTT. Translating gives CASSLYRGDTGELFF. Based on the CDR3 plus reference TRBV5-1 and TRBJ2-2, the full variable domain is KAGVTQTPRYLIKTRGQQVTLSCSPISGHRSVSWYQQTPGQGLQFLFEYFSETQRNKGNFPGRFSGRQFSNSRSEMNVSTLELGDSALYLCASSLYRGDTGELFFGEGSRLTVL.

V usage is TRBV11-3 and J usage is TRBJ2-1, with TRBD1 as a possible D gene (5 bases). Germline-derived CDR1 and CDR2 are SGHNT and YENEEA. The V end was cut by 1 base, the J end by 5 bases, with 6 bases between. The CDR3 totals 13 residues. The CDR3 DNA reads TGTGCCAGCAGCTTAGGGGGCCACAATGAGCAGTTCTTC. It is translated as CASSLGGHNEQFF.

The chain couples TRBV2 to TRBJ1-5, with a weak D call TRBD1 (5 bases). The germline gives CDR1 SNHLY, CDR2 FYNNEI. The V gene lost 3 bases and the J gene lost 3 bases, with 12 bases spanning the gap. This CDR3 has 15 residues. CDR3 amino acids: CASSEVQGYNQPQHF. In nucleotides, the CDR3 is TGTGCCAGCAGTGAGGTTCAGGGTTACAATCAGCCCCAGCATTTT.

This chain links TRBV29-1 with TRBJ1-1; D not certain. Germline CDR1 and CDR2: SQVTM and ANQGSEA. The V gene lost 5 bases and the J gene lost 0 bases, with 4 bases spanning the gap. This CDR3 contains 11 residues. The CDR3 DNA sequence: TGCAGCGTTTACATGAACACTGAAGCTTTCTTT. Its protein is CSVYMNTEAFF.

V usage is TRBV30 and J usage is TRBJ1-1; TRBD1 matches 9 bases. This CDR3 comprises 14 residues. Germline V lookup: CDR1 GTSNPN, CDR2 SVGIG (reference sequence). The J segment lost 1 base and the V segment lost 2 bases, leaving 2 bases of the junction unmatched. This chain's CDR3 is CAWSLDRGNTEAFF. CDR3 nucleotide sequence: TGTGCCTGGAGTTTGGACAGGGGGAACACTGAAGCTTTCTTT.

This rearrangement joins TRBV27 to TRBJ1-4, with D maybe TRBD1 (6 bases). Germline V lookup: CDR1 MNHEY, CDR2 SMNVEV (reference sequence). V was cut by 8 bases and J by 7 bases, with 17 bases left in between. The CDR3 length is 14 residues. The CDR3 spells CASGSGTRFEKLFF. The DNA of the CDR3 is TGTGCCAGCGGGTCCGGGACACGGTTTGAAAAACTGTTTTTT.

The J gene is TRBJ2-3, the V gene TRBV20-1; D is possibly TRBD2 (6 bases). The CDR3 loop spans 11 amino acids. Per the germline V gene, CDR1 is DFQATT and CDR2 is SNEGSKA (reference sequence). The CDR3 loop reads CSGPGGDTQYF. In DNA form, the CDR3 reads TGCAGCGGGCCCGGGGGTGATACGCAGTATTTT.

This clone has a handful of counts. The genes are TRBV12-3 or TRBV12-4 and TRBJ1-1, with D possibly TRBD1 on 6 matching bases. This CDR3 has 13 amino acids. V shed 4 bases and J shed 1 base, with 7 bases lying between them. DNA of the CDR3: TGTGCCAGCAGTTCGACAGGGAACACTGAAGCTTTCTTT. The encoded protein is CASSSTGNTEAFF.

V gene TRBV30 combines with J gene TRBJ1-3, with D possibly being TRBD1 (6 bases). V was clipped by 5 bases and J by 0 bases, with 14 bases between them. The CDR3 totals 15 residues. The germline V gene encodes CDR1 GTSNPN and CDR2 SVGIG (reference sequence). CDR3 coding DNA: TGTGCCTGGTCGACAGGAGACCACTCTGGAAACACCATATATTTT. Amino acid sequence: CAWSTGDHSGNTIYF.

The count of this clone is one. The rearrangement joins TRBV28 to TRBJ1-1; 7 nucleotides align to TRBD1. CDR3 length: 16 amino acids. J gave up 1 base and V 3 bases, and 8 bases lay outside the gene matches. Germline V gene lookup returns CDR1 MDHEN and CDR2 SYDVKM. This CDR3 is CASSFAGTVTNTEAFF. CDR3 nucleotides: TGTGCCAGCAGTTTTGCCGGGACAGTGACGAACACTGAAGCTTTCTTT. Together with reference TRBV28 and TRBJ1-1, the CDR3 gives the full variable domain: DVKVTQSSRYLVKRTGEKVFLECVQDMDHENMFWYRQDPGLGLRLIYFSYDVKMKEKGDIPEGYSVSREKKERFSLILESASTNQTSMYLCASSFAGTVTNTEAFFGQGTRLTVV.

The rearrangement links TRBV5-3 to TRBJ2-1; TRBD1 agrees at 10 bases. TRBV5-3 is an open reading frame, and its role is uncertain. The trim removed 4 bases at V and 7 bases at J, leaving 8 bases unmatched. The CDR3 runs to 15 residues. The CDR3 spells CARSAGQGGPNEQFF. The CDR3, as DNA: TGTGCCAGAAGCGCAGGACAGGGGGGACCGAATGAGCAGTTCTTC.

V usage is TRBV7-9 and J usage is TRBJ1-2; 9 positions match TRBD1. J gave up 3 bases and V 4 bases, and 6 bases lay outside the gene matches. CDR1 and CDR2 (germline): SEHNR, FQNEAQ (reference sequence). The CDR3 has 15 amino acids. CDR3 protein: CASSSGTGKHYGYTF. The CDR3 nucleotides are TGTGCCAGCAGCTCCGGGACAGGGAAGCACTATGGCTACACCTTC.

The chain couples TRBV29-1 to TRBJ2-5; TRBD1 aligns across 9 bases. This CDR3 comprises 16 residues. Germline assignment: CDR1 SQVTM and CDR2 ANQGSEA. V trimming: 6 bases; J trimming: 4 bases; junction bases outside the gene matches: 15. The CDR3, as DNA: TGCAGCGTCGGGGGTACTCCGGGACAGGGAGTAGAGACCCAGTACTTC. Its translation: CSVGGTPGQGVETQYF.

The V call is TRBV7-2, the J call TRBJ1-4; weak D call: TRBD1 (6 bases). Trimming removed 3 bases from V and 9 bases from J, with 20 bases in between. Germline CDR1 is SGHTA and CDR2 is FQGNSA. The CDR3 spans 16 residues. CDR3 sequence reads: CASSFYTGNDPKKLFF. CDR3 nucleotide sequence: TGTGCCAGCAGCTTCTATACAGGGAATGATCCCAAAAAACTGTTTTTT.